This is a list of T cell receptor beta chains from one sample in a study of identical twins. From the 5' RACE reads, TCRdb called clonotypes with MiXCR, one entry per CDR3 protein. The table shows 600,000 to 700,000 distinct CDR3 sequences, with around 20% occurring only once. The same data also went into a second study, on T cells expressing NK-cell markers.

Sequenced input: PBMCs. Receptor source: a woman under 30 in good health. Each CDR3 is given with its conserved first and last residue. A D gene is named only where the DNA matches it firmly. Only some rows state a clone size, as once, few, many or a class for expanded clones.

j_gene | abundance | v_gene | d_gene | CDR3aa | CDR3nt
TRBJ2-5 | . | TRBV27 | TRBD1 | CASGLISGGATGTQYF | TGTGCCAGCGGACTGATTTCAGGGGGCGCGACGGGGACCCAGTACTTC
TRBJ2-2 | few | TRBV18 | . | CASSPIDDRPNTGELFF | TGTGCCAGCTCACCTATTGACGACCGACCAAACACCGGGGAGCTGTTTTTT
TRBJ2-5 | . | TRBV6-1 | TRBD2 | CASGSAGGQETQYF | TGTGCCAGCGGGTCAGCGGGGGGGCAAGAGACCCAGTACTTC
TRBJ2-1 | few | TRBV6-6 | . | CASSYSETGSSQF | TGTGCCAGCAGTTACTCGGAGACAGGATCCAGTCAGTTC
TRBJ2-3 | few | TRBV5-1 | . | CASSGRALTDTQYF | TGCGCCAGCAGCGGCAGGGCACTCACAGATACGCAGTATTTT
TRBJ1-3 | many | TRBV6-1 | . | CASSRDLSGNTIYF | TGTGCCAGCAGCCGGGACCTATCTGGAAACACCATATATTTT
TRBJ1-5 | many | TRBV19 | . | CASRTGNQPQHF | TGTGCCAGTAGGACAGGAAATCAGCCCCAGCATTTT
TRBJ1-3 | many | TRBV5-1 | TRBD1 | CASRQGSGNTIYF | TGCGCCAGTCGACAGGGGAGCGGAAACACCATATATTTT
TRBJ2-7 | . | TRBV19 | . | CASSIRAVGVSEQYF | TGTGCCAGTAGTATTCGCGCAGTGGGGGTAAGCGAGCAGTACTTC
TRBJ2-7 | once | TRBV7-3 | . | CASSAGGALSYEQYF | TGTGCCAGCAGCGCCGGGGGTGCACTCTCCTACGAGCAGTACTTC
TRBJ1-5 | . | TRBV19 | TRBD1 | CASSMGQSNQPQHF | TGTGCCAGTAGTATGGGACAGAGCAATCAGCCCCAGCATTTT
TRBJ1-1 | . | TRBV12-3/TRBV12-4 | . | CASTPWGNTEAFF | TGTGCCAGCACCCCCTGGGGGAACACTGAAGCTTTCTTT
TRBJ2-1 | few | TRBV4-3 | . | CASSQDSEGLAYNEQFF | TGCGCCAGCAGCCAAGATAGTGAGGGGCTAGCCTACAATGAGCAGTTCTTC
TRBJ1-1 | many | TRBV20-1 | . | CSVSRSLEDTEAFF | TGCAGTGTTTCAAGATCCTTGGAGGACACTGAAGCTTTCTTT
TRBJ2-7 | many | TRBV5-1 | . | CASSLSRQGHEQYF | TGCGCCAGCAGCTTGTCCCGGCAGGGCCACGAGCAGTACTTC
TRBJ1-2 | once | TRBV29-1 | . | CSVEEALRDGYTF | TGCAGCGTTGAAGAAGCGTTAAGGGATGGCTACACCTTC
TRBJ2-3 | . | TRBV5-1 | . | CASSLESSGITDTQYF | TGCGCCAGCAGCTTGGAAAGTAGCGGTATCACAGATACGCAGTATTTT
TRBJ2-2 | few | TRBV7-2 | TRBD2 | CASSFPGGRTGELFF | TGTGCCAGCAGCTTCCCGGGAGGGAGGACCGGGGAGCTGTTTTTT
TRBJ2-4 | . | TRBV20-1 | . | CSAVTLAKNIQYF | TGCAGTGCTGTAACCTTAGCCAAAAACATTCAGTACTTC
TRBJ2-7 | . | TRBV20-1 | . | CSAPRFRGGEQYF | TGCAGTGCCCCGCGGTTTCGGGGAGGTGAGCAGTACTTC
TRBJ2-2 | . | TRBV9 | . | CASSPFVPGELFF | TGTGCCAGCAGCCCCTTTGTTCCCGGGGAGCTGTTTTTT
TRBJ2-7 | few | TRBV12-3/TRBV12-4 | . | CASGIQGSSYEQYF | TGTGCCAGCGGTATACAGGGATCCTCCTACGAGCAGTACTTC
TRBJ1-2 | many | TRBV15 | . | CATSRDYRSGSHGYTF | TGTGCCACCAGCAGAGATTATAGGTCGGGGTCCCATGGCTACACCTTC
TRBJ2-3 | few | TRBV10-2 | . | CASFTRDTGTDTQYF | TGCGCCAGCTTCACTCGGGACACAGGCACAGATACGCAGTATTTT
TRBJ2-7 | . | TRBV6-1 | TRBD1 | CASTHPTGGYQQYF | TGTGCCAGCACCCACCCGACAGGGGGCTACCAACAGTACTTC
TRBJ1-2 | many | TRBV12-3/TRBV12-4 | TRBD1 | CASSQGTDYGYTF | TGTGCCAGCAGCCAGGGGACAGACTATGGCTACACCTTC
TRBJ2-5 | few | TRBV20-1 | . | CSAISGLETQYF | TGCAGTGCTATCTCAGGGTTAGAGACCCAGTACTTC
TRBJ2-1 | many | TRBV10-3 | . | CAISEPGLLDEQFF | TGTGCCATCAGTGAGCCCGGACTCCTGGATGAGCAGTTCTTC
TRBJ1-2 | few | TRBV6-5 | . | CASRRGEGGYTF | TGTGCCAGCAGACGCGGGGAAGGTGGCTACACCTTC
TRBJ1-2 | many | TRBV12-3/TRBV12-4 | TRBD1 | CASSRDRQFYGYTF | TGTGCCAGCAGCCGGGACAGACAATTCTATGGCTACACCTTC
TRBJ1-1 | few | TRBV7-9 | . | CASSSVFIGAFF | TGTGCCAGCAGCTCCGTTTTCATTGGGGCTTTCTTT
TRBJ1-1 | few | TRBV6-4 | . | CASSPGRGMNTEAFF | TGTGCCAGCAGTCCAGGGAGGGGAATGAACACTGAAGCTTTCTTT
TRBJ2-3 | few | TRBV27 | . | CASTFLGNTDTQYF | TGTGCCAGCACCTTCCTAGGCAACACAGATACGCAGTATTTT
TRBJ2-4 | many | TRBV10-3 | TRBD1 | CAISADRDIQYF | TGTGCCATCAGTGCGGACAGGGACATTCAGTACTTC
TRBJ2-3 | . | TRBV10-3 | . | CAITGGRNTDTQYF | TGTGCCATCACTGGCGGGCGGAACACAGATACGCAGTATTTT
TRBJ2-7 | few | TRBV11-2 | . | CASSATADSSYEQYF | TGTGCCAGCAGCGCGACGGCGGACAGCTCCTACGAGCAGTACTTC
TRBJ2-7 | . | TRBV12-3/TRBV12-4 | . | CASSPPPGHLFTHEQYF | TGTGCCAGCAGCCCTCCACCGGGACACCTTTTTACCCACGAGCAGTACTTC
TRBJ1-1 | . | TRBV7-2 | . | CASSHGDPRAFF | TGTGCCAGCAGCCATGGGGACCCGAGGGCTTTCTTT
TRBJ2-1 | many | TRBV7-9 | TRBD2 | CASSLAASGSPFF | TGTGCCAGCAGCTTAGCGGCTAGCGGGAGTCCGTTCTTC
TRBJ2-5 | . | TRBV5-6 | TRBD1 | CASTKGAQETQYF | TGTGCCAGCACGAAGGGGGCCCAAGAGACCCAGTACTTC
TRBJ1-5 | . | TRBV20-1 | . | CSARGDTDQPQHF | TGCAGTGCAAGAGGGGACACCGATCAGCCCCAGCATTTT
TRBJ2-5 | . | TRBV9 | . | CASNRRMAETQYF | TGTGCCAGCAATCGGAGGATGGCAGAGACCCAGTACTTC